This note documents a single TCR beta chain sequence. Its antigen is not yet known. The record has no base qualities; no much larger clone is one base away. Spanning cysteine to phenylalanine, the CDR3 consists of 15 amino acids. Kept here is only the CDR3 DNA, which spans 45 bases and is read in frame from base 1. Via the germline V gene, CDR1 is MNHEY and CDR2 SVGAGI. V loses 6 bases of germline sequence and J loses 1 base, and the interval between the two ends is 14 bases. What the time point label conveys for this sample: about 28 days (+/-7) after the second vaccine dose. Because spike-specific TCR depth and breadth did not differ between the two schedules, AZD1222 recipients who got a second dose at roughly 4 weeks were pooled with those who got a second dose at roughly 12 weeks. Samples from vaccinated people were obtained from the UK trials COV001 and COV002, which included a single-blind randomized controlled phase 2/3 trial of AZD1222 (ChAdOx1 nCoV-19) in healthy adults. For TCRbeta chain sequencing, PBMC samples were collected from trial participants at day 0 and at day 28 after the second dose.

These data come from a study of T cell responses to AZD1222 COVID-19 vaccine (dated by TCRdb to the early 2020s). With regard to the full study: A total of 233 trial participants underwent TCR sequencing, of whom more than 200 had received two doses of AZD1222 and roughly 26 had received two doses of the MenACWY control vaccine. Trial participants were enrolled into age subgroups of 18-55, 56-69 and 70-plus years, which contained around 140, 26 and 57 TCR-sequenced participants, respectively. The study at large found these results: The vaccine-associated CD4 TCRs covered the entire spike protein, and the dominant responses fell in regions 160-218 and 743-854. Participants were mostly white British and included more females than males, and it was suggested by the authors that clonal diversity may have been underestimated. No day 14 peak-response samples were available, so repertoires were characterized only after the peak T cell response. The 56-69-year group was small, and its depth increase did not reach significance, likely because of low power. Reportedly, close to half of the unique spike-specific TCRs recognized epitopes lying outside the regions that are mutated in the B.1.351 and B.1.1.7 variants. After two AZD1222 doses, spike-specific TCR breadth and depth were significantly higher than at day 0 and than in MenACWY recipients. Conclusions about previously exposed vaccinees were limited because only six or seven AZD1222 recipients were SARS-CoV-2 seropositive at baseline.

The CDR3 regions of human TCRbeta chains were subjected to immunosequencing. Per the authors' processing: TCRs in the repertoires were matched against a reference library of SARS-CoV-2-specific TCRs that had been generated with the MIRA antigen-specificity platform. Breadth meant the fraction of unique TCRs that were SARS-CoV-2-associated, whereas depth meant the fraction of total T cells that were SARS-CoV-2-associated. Each spike-specific TCR was assigned to its reactive spike region and to a CD4 or CD8 class using the MIRA data. Log10-transformed breadth and depth values were compared by one-way ANOVA with Sidak's multiple comparisons tests. The clones in this table, taken by TCRdb from immuneACCESS, are in-frame only. Not every clone is retained; where verified, under half of the shortfall comes from an unresolved V gene, and the cause of the rest is unknown. Clonal size and the V and J genes are those of that table, whereas D and trimming came from the DNA. For this sample there are about 140,000 clones; approximately 90% appear just once. The biggest ten clones account for roughly 1.3% of the sample.

The material sequenced was peripheral blood, taken 28 days after the second AZD1222 dose. This TCR was recovered from an adult who received the AZD1222 COVID-19 vaccine. Recombination joined TRBV6-5 with TRBJ2-3; too little of a D gene remains to name it. CDR3 region: CASSPLPLGTDTQYF. The nucleotide sequence reads TGTGCCAGCAGCCCGTTACCGCTTGGCACAGATACGCAGTATTTT.